Each of the 10 T cell receptor beta chains below was sequenced from the same sample in a study of T cells in Graves' hyperthyroidism and ophthalmopathy. The TCR beta CDR3 regions underwent amplification using RNA transcripts as the source. Carried out on the TCR CDR3, a first-round RT-PCR used the HTBI primer set. TCRdb re-analysed the multiplex PCR reads in MiXCR, keeping a single row per CDR3 protein. The table includes hundreds of thousands of distinct CDR3 sequences, roughly 15% detected once. The source material was blood. The origin of the receptors is a woman aged 18-29 years with Graves' hyperthyroidism.

This clonotype was picked up a small number of times. The gene calls are TRBV3-1 and TRBJ2-2, with 8 bases that match TRBD2. CDR3 size: 16 residues. The ends lost 4 bases at V and 4 bases at J; junction bases unmatched: 8. Germline CDR1 is LGHDT and CDR2 is YNNKEL (reference sequence). The CDR3 loop is CASSPRAGVGTGELFF. CDR3 DNA sequence: TGTGCCAGCAGCCCCAGAGCGGGAGTAGGCACCGGGGAGCTGTTTTTT.

At least ten counts were recorded for this clonotype. The CDR3 loop is CASSYVSGPAFSYEQYF. CDR3 in DNA: TGTGCCAGCAGTTACGTTTCGGGACCTGCTTTCTCCTACGAGCAGTACTTC. This chain joins TRBV6-5 and TRBJ2-7; perhaps D is TRBD1 or TRBD2 (5 bases each). CDR1 and CDR2 (germline): MNHEY, SVGAGI. The CDR3 is 17 residues long. The V end was cut by 2 bases, the J end by 0 bases, with 17 bases between.

This clonotype has at least ten counts. The chain carries TRBV20-1 and TRBJ1-6, with D unresolved. The CDR3 has 13 residues. Looked up from germline, CDR1 is DFQATT and CDR2 is SNEGSKA (reference sequence). The V gene lost 0 bases and the J gene lost 7 bases, with 7 bases spanning the gap. CDR3 region: CSARDMGNSPLHF. CDR3 DNA: TGCAGTGCTAGAGATATGGGGAATTCACCCCTCCACTTT.

As for this clonotype: Mismatch with germline at one junction end may stem from a read error. This rearrangement joins TRBV6-6 to TRBJ2-1; 8 bases match TRBD2. The CDR3 is 15 amino acids. CDR1 and CDR2 (germline): MNHNY, SVGAGI (reference sequence). The CDR3: CTSSYSGTRNNEQFF. The CDR3 nucleotides read TGTACCAGCAGTTACTCCGGGACTAGGAACAATGAGCAGTTCTTC.

A few counts support this clonotype. The CDR3 does not close with the conserved phenylalanine or tryptophan, likely indicating a read error. The rearrangement uses TRBV6-2 or TRBV6-3 and TRBJ1-3, with D perhaps matching TRBD1 (5 bases). CDR1 is MNHEY and CDR2 is SVGEGT in the germline V gene. The CDR3 contains 18 residues. The V end lost 2 bases, the J end lost 0 bases, and 17 bases lay between the germline ends. CDR3 amino acids: CASSYAVGGTSSGNTIYL. The DNA for the CDR3 is TGTGCCAGCAGTTACGCGGTCGGGGGAACATCCTCTGGAAACACCATATATCTT.

This clonotype was observed a handful of times. V gene TRBV10-3 combines with J gene TRBJ2-2; the D is unclear. Deletions cut 6 bases from V and 4 bases from J, with 3 bases between. In germline, CDR1 is ENHRY, CDR2 SYGVKD. The CDR3 contains 11 residues. The CDR3 bases are TGTGCCATCAGGAGCACCGGGGAGCTGTTTTTT. Translation gives CAIRSTGELFF.

A word on this clonotype: The junction and the germline gene differ at one end; a read error may be behind it. The V gene is TRBV6-2 or TRBV6-3, the J gene TRBJ1-4; maybe TRBD1 (6 bases). Germline CDR1 reads MNHEY; CDR2 reads SVGEGT. The CDR3 totals 15 residues. In nucleotides, the CDR3 is TGTGCCAGCAGCTACTTCGAACAGGGAGAAGAAAAACTGTTTTTT. This gives the protein CASSYFEQGEEKLFF.

This clonotype was detected only a few times. CDR3 bases: TGTGCCAGTAGTATAATCAGTGGGACTAGCGGCCAAGAGACCCAGTACTTC. This translates into CASSIISGTSGQETQYF. The rearrangement joins TRBV19 to TRBJ2-5; 11 bases are shared with TRBD2. Trimming removed 2 bases from V and 1 base from J; junction bases left unmatched: 6. Germline CDR1 is LNHDA and CDR2 is SQIVND (reference sequence). The CDR3 totals 17 residues.

There are many counts of this clonotype. This CDR3 reads CASSQSLGATDTQYF. The CDR3 nucleotides are TGCGCCAGCAGCCAATCACTAGGTGCCACAGATACGCAGTATTTT. The V and J genes are TRBV4-1 and TRBJ2-3; maybe TRBD2 (5 bases). CDR1 is MGHRA, CDR2 YSYEKL, per germline. This CDR3 is built from 15 residues. V gave up 2 bases and J gave up 2 bases, with 11 bases separating them.

The V call is TRBV2, the J call TRBJ2-6; D might be TRBD2 (5 bases). Germline V gene data show CDR1 as SNHLY and CDR2 as FYNNEI. Trimming took off 4 bases at V and 2 bases at J, with 12 bases between the two ends. The CDR3 contains 16 residues. CDR3 in DNA: TGTGCCAGCAGTGTATCGGGGTCCCCTGGGGCCAACGTCCTGACTTTC. Its translation: CASSVSGSPGANVLTF.